What follows describes a single T cell receptor (beta chain). CDR1 MDHEN and CDR2 SYDVKM come from the germline V gene. The CDR3 consists of 16 residues. J was trimmed by 4 bases and V by 5 bases; bases with no gene match: 8. TCRdb's copy holds only in-frame clones and misses some; the assay was immunoSEQ multiplex PCR. The sample lists over 50,000 clones, approximately 85% occurring once. The entry originates in a study of Tregs in tolerant kidney transplant recipients. The sample in question was Tregs from blood, obtained before the transplant. This chain joins TRBV28 and TRBJ2-3, with 11 bases that match TRBD1. The TCR sequence derives from a human donor who received a combined kidney and bone marrow transplant. The CDR3 reads CASSTRMGQGADTQYF. Here the CDR3 DNA reads TGTGCCAGCAGTACCCGGATGGGACAGGGGGCAGATACGCAGTATTTT. The full variable domain, its missing parts supplied by reference TRBV28 and TRBJ2-3, is DVKVTQSSRYLVKRTGEKVFLECVQDMDHENMFWYRQDPGLGLRLIYFSYDVKMKEKGDIPEGYSVSREKKERFSLILESASTNQTSMYLCASSTRMGQGADTQYFGPGTRLTVL.